The present T cell receptor beta chain was sequenced within a study of CD8+ T cells in alopecia areata. This clone was detected once. The antigen is not known. Reverse transcribed after extraction, RNA yielded cDNA as the sequencing template. Only in-frame clones appear in the TCRdb table, and some are missing; sequencing was by immunoSEQ multiplex PCR. Among about 82,000 clones, roughly 47% were seen once, and the ten largest hold roughly 6%. Study observations and caveats: Affected lesional scalp, above all in alopecia totalis/universalis, was more clonal than normal scalp. Compared with mice, patients displayed less clear TCR sharing, possibly for HLA-related reasons.

Collected material from alopecia areata patients comprised lesional scalp punch biopsies and peripheral blood. CD4+ and CD8+ T cells were sorted from PBMCs stained for CD3, CD4 and CD8. The CDR3 sequence is 16 residues long. Germline V gives CDR1 MGHDK, CDR2 SYGVNS. The V segment lost 2 bases and the J segment 8 bases; nucleotides outside the gene matches: 12. The chain has TRBV25-1 and TRBJ2-3; 8 positions match TRBD2. This receptor was obtained from a human donor with alopecia areata. The sample was NKG2D-high CD8+ T cells sorted from blood. The CDR3 DNA sequence: TGTGCCAGCAGTGAACCTTCTAGCGGGCCGCCCGTTACGCAGTATTTT. Encoded protein: CASSEPSSGPPVTQYF.